This T cell receptor beta chain was recorded in a study of vaccination and CD4 T cells after COVID-19. Across the whole study: Convalescent patients gave post-COVID blood a median approximately 100 days post-diagnosis, range 35 to 161.

V lost 5 bases to trimming and J lost 1 base, with 20 bases between them. CDR1 is DFQATT and CDR2 is SNEGSKA in the germline V gene (reference sequence). The CDR3 spans 16 residues. On this clonotype itself: What it recognizes is unknown.

Cultured CD4+ T cells had their DNA profiled by the Oncomine TCR Beta short-read assay. From the PCR reads, TCRdb called clonotypes with MiXCR, one entry per CDR3 protein. The sample lists 15,000 to 20,000 distinct CDR3 sequences, approximately 58% seen once, with roughly 16% in the top ten. Study outcomes and limitations: From around 20 to 38, the median of SARS-CoV-2-reactive clonotypes rose without reaching significance.

Noted treatment: approximately 9-day PBMC culture with coronavirus spike peptide pools or control peptides (ViraFEST assay). The PCR-positive dates, March through December 2020, came before the US Alpha, Beta and Delta variants. The sample comprised CD4+ T cells from blood, cultured in vitro. This chain uses TRBV20-1 with TRBJ1-1; the D gene is possibly TRBD1 (6 bases). This clonotype was obtained from a human donor who had recovered from COVID-19. Here the CDR3 DNA reads TGCAGTGCTCAACCTACAGGGTTTGGGTCGAACACTGAAGCTTTCTTT. Its translation: CSAQPTGFGSNTEAFF.